The rows below give T cell receptor beta chains drawn from one sample of a study of OX40 agonist ivuxolimab in advanced cancers. Some clones are missing from TCRdb's copy, which holds only in-frame ones; the method was immunoSEQ multiplex PCR. The sample lists more than 65,000 clones; 85% were seen once. This specimen was CD4+ or CD8+ T cells sorted from blood, taken in a trial of the OX40 agonist ivuxolimab. These TCRs come from an adult with an advanced solid tumor such as melanoma, head and neck, liver or kidney cancer. CDR3s include the opening cysteine and the closing phenylalanine or tryptophan. The D gene is left open where the match is weak. A row's size may be missing; if present it is once, few, many or a size class.

j_call v_call d_call clone_size cdr3_nt cdr3_aa
TRBJ2-7 TRBV18 - - TGTGCCAGCTCCCGAGGTAGGGGGAGCTACGAGCAGTACTTC CASSRGRGSYEQYF
TRBJ1-6 TRBV6-6 TRBD1 once TGTGCCAGCAGTGTCGACAGGGGGTCTTCACCCCTCCACTTT CASSVDRGSSPLHF
TRBJ2-2 TRBV5-1 - - TGCGCCAGCAGCGAGGGACGGCAGAACACCGGGGAGCTGTTTTTT CASSEGRQNTGELFF
TRBJ2-5 TRBV7-9 - - TGTGCCAGCAGCTTAGCAGGTGTAGAGACCCAGTACTTC CASSLAGVETQYF
TRBJ1-3 TRBV7-8 - - TGTGCCAGCAGCTTAGCAGGTTACTCTGGAAACACCATATATTTT CASSLAGYSGNTIYF
TRBJ2-3 TRBV2 TRBD2 - TGTGCCAGCAGTGCGACTAGCCTCACAGATACGCAGTATTTT CASSATSLTDTQYF
TRBJ1-2 TRBV2 - - TGTGCCAGCACTGCGGTCGGGCAGGAGTATGGCTACACCTTC CASTAVGQEYGYTF
TRBJ2-7 TRBV27 TRBD1 - TGTGCCAGCAGTTTAATGGGACAGGGGGACGAGCAGTACTTC CASSLMGQGDEQYF
TRBJ1-2 TRBV7-2 TRBD1 - TGTGCCAGCAGCTGGGACAGTGGGGGCTACACCTTC CASSWDSGGYTF
TRBJ1-1 TRBV6-5 TRBD1 once TGTGCCACCGTGGACAGGGATGGCACTGAAGCTTTCTTT CATVDRDGTEAFF
TRBJ2-7 TRBV19 - - TGTGCCAGTAGTTTTGGGACCGGTAGCTCCTACGAGCAGTACTTC CASSFGTGSSYEQYF
TRBJ1-1 TRBV6-5 - - TGTGCCAGCAGTTACTATCCGGACACTGAAGCTTTCTTT CASSYYPDTEAFF
TRBJ2-7 TRBV14 - - TGTGCCAGCAGCCACGTAGGCGGAACCTACGAGCAGTACTTC CASSHVGGTYEQYF
TRBJ2-7 TRBV5-1 - few TGCGCCAGCAGCTTGGTGCCCCCAGGGTTAGCCTACGAGCAGTACTTC CASSLVPPGLAYEQYF
TRBJ1-5 TRBV2 - - TGTGCCAGCAAAGATGGGGGTCAGCCCCAGCATTTT CASKDGGQPQHF
TRBJ1-2 TRBV5-5 TRBD1 - TGTGCCAGCAGCTTGGTGGCAGGGGGCGACTATGGCTACACCTTC CASSLVAGGDYGYTF
TRBJ2-1 TRBV19 TRBD2 - TGTGCCAGTAGTATACTAGCGGGATACAATGAGCAGTTCTTC CASSILAGYNEQFF
TRBJ2-7 TRBV7-2 - - TGTGCCAGCAGCTCCTGGAGGGGCTACGAGCAGTACTTC CASSSWRGYEQYF
TRBJ2-6 TRBV7-2 - - TGTGCCAGCAGCTTAGGGGCCGGGGGCGATTCTGGGGCCAACGTCCTGACTTTC CASSLGAGGDSGANVLTF
TRBJ2-1 TRBV18 - - TGTGCCAGCTCACCACCGGGCCCGGTCGGGGGGCAGTTCTTC CASSPPGPVGGQFF
TRBJ2-7 TRBV7-2 - - TGTGCCAGCAGCGCAAGTTCAGGTTCCTACGAGCAGTACTTC CASSASSGSYEQYF
TRBJ2-5 TRBV6-5 - - TGTGCCAGCAGTTACTCGTGGTCGGGGCGAGAGACCCAGTACTTC CASSYSWSGRETQYF